This paragraph reports one T cell receptor beta chain. The sample comes from a study of blood T cell repertoires in COVID-19. V dropped 4 bases and J dropped 8 bases, with 18 bases sitting between them. This CDR3 has 14 amino acids. Germline V gene data show CDR1 as SGHNT and CDR2 as YYREEE (reference sequence). TCRdb keeps only in-frame clones here, not all; method: immunoSEQ multiplex PCR. Of about 79,000 clones in the sample, about 87% were seen once. The clonotype originates from a man between 50 and 59 years old with active COVID-19. Sequencing used peripheral blood. The genes are TRBV5-4 and TRBJ1-2; a possible D gene is TRBD1 (5 bases). CDR3 residues: CASSPGPREKGYTF. The CDR3, as DNA: TGTGCCAGCAGCCCGGGACCCCGGGAGAAAGGCTACACCTTC.